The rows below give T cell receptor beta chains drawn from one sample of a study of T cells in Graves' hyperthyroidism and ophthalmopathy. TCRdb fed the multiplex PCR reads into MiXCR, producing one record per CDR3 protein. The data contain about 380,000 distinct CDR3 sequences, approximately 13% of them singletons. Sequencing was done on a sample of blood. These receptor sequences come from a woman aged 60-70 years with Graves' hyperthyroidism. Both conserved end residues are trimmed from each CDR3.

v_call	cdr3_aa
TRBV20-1	SARDSPGLAGGGVYNEQF
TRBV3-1	ASSQDPRLAGGSGELF
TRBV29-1	SVGSFSGNTIY
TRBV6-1	ASSANRLALTYNEQF
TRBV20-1	SANPVLAGVVSTDTQY
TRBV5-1	ASSLGMNTEAF
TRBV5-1	ASSLDARETQY
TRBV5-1	ASSPGGTSGTTDTQY
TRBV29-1	SVGRVAGELF
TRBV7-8	ASSFTGTSAAEQF
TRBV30	AWTPVPDTQY
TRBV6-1	ASRPRTGEGETQY
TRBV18	ASSLTGRNDEQF
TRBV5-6	ASSHGQGLTDTQY
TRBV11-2	ASSILQETQY
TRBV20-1	SARVGADTQY
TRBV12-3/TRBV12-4	ASTLSGSNYGYT
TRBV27	ASSTGTGRWWGQETQY
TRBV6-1	ASTTIGGQPQH
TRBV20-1	SARVAGVFNEQY
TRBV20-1	SARVGVTGGLADNEQF
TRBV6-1	ASTGLAGVNEQF
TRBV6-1	ASCFRLRTYEQY
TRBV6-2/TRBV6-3	ASQGPDYEQY
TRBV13	ASSLGTPLETQY
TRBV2	ASKTGGSNTGELF
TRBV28	ASSLGEGASTDTQY
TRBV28	ASREQGRRANEKLF
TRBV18	ASSPGNNSPLH
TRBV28	ATNRQGYEQY
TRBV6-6	ASSYSGGPNSPLH
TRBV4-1	ASSPPGQGALGYT
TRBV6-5	ASSYLGTVSYNEQF
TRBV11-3	ASSLRGVDEKLF
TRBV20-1	SASRVIGSHEQY
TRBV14	ASSQEEATSGRVEQF
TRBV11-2	ASSLEYHNEQF